This TCR beta chain was retrieved from a study of identical twins. From the 5' RACE reads, TCRdb called clonotypes with MiXCR, one entry per CDR3 protein. This table holds approximately 500,000 distinct CDR3 sequences, roughly 26% found once. There are 14 residues in the CDR3. From germline, CDR1 is MNHEY and CDR2 SVGAGI. V gave up 2 bases and J gave up 0 bases, with 7 bases separating them. Another study also made use of these data, one on T cells expressing NK-cell markers.

The chain joins TRBV6-5 to TRBJ1-2; D is unresolved. The sequenced sample was CD4+ T cells sorted from blood. The origin of this receptor is a woman younger than 35 in good health. This CDR3 is CASSYKPANYGYTF. CDR3 nucleotide sequence: TGTGCCAGCAGTTACAAACCAGCTAACTATGGCTACACCTTC.